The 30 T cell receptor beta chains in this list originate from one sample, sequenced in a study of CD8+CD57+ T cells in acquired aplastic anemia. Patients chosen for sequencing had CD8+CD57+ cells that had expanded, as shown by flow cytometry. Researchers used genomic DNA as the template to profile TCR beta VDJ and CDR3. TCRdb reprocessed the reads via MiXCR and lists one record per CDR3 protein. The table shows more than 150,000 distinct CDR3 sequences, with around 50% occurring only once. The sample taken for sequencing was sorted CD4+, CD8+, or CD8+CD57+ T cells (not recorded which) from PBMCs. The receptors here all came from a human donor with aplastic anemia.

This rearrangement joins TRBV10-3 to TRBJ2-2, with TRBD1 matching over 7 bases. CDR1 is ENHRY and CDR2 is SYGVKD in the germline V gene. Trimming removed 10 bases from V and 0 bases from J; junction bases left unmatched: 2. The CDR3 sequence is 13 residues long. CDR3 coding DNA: TGTGCCACCCAGGGGGCGAACACCGGGGAGCTGTTTTTT. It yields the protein CATQGANTGELFF.

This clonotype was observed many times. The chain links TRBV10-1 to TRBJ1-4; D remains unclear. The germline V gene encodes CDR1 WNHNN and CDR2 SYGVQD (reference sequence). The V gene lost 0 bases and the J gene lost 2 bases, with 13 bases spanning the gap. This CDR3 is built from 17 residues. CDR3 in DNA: TGCGCCAGCAGTGAGTCACCCGGTAAGGGCACTAATGAAAAACTGTTTTTT. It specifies CASSESPGKGTNEKLFF.

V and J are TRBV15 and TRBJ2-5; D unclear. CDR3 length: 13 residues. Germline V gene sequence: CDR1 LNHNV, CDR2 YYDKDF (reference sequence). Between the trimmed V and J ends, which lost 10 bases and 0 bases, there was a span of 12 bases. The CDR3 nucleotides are TGTGCCAGCAGAGTACAGTACCAAGAGACCCAGTACTTC. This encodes CASRVQYQETQYF. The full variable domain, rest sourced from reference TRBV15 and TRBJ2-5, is DAMVIQNPRYQVTQFGKPVTLSCSQTLNHNVMYWYQQKSSQAPKLLFHYYDKDFNNEADTPDNFQSRRPNTSFCFLDIRSPGLGDTAMYLCASRVQYQETQYFGPGTRLLVL.

The CDR3 DNA is TGCAGTGCTAGATACGAGCGGGGGGTTGCAAGGTACTTC. This codes for CSARYERGVARYF. The chain uses TRBV20-1 and TRBJ2-5; 9 bases line up with TRBD2. The CDR3 is 13 residues long. Unmatched junction bases numbered 11, after V lost 2 bases and J lost 13 bases. In germline, CDR1 is DFQATT, CDR2 SNEGSKA (reference sequence).

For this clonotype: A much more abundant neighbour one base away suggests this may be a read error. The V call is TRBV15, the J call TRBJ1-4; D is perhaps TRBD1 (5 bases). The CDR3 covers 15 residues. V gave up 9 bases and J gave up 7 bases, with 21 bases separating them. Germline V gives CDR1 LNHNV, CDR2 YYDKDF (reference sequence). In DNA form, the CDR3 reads TGTGCCACGGGCGGTGGGGCACTCTTGGGTGAAAAACTGTTTTTT. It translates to CATGGGALLGEKLFF.

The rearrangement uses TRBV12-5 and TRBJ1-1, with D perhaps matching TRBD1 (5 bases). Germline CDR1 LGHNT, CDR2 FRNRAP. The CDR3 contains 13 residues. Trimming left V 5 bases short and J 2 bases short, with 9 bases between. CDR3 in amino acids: CASGNTGNTEAFF. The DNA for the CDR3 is TGTGCTAGTGGTAACACAGGCAACACTGAAGCTTTCTTT.

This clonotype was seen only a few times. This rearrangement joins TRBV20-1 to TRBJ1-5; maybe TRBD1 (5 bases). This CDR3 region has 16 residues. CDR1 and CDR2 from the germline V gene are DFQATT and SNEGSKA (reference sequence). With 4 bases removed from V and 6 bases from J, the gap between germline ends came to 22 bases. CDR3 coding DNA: TGCAGTGCTAAGGGGCCTCGGCGGGGGGATAGTCAGCCCCAGCATTTT. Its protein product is CSAKGPRRGDSQPQHF.

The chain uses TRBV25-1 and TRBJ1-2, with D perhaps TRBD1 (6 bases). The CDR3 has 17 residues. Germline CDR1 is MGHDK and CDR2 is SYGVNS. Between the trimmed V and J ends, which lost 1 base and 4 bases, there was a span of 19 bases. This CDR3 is CASSESSKQGAIYGYTF. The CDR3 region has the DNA TGTGCCAGCAGTGAATCCTCCAAACAGGGCGCCATCTATGGCTACACCTTC.

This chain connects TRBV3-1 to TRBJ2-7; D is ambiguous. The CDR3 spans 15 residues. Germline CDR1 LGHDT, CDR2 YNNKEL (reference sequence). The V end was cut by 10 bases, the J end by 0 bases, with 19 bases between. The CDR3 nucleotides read TGTGCCACCAGTGAATGGATAGGGATCTCCTACGAGCAGTACTTC. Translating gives CATSEWIGISYEQYF.

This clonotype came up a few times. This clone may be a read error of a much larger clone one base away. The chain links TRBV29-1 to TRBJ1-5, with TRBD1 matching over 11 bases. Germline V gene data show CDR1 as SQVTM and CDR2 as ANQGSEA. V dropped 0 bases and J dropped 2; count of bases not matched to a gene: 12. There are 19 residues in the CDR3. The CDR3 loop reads CSVEEVLGQGDIGNQPQHF. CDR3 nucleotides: TGCAGCGTTGAAGAGGTCCTGGGACAGGGGGATATTGGCAATCAGCCCCAGCATTTT.

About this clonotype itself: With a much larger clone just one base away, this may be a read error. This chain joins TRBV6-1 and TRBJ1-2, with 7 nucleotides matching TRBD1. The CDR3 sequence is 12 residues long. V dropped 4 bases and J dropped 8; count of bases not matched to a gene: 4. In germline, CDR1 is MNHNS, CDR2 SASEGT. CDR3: CASSATGHGYTF. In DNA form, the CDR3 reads TGTGCCAGCAGTGCGACAGGGCACGGCTACACCTTC.

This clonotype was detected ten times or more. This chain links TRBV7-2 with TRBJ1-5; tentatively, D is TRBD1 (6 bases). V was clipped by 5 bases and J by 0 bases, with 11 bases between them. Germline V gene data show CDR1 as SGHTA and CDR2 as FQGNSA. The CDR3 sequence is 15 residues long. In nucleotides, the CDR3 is TGTGCCAGCAGCCCCGGGGGGGCTAGCAATCAGCCCCAGCATTTT. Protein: CASSPGGASNQPQHF.

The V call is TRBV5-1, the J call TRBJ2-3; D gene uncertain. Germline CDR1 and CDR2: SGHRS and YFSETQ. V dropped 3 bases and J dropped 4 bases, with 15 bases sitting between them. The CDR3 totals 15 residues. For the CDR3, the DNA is TGCGCCAGCAGCTCCCCCCTGGGCGTCTCAGATACGCAGTATTTT. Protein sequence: CASSSPLGVSDTQYF.

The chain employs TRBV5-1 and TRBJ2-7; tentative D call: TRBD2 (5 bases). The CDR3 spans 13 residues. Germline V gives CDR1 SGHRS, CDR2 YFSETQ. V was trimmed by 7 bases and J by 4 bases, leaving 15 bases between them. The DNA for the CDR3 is TGCGCCAGCGGCTCGCGGGTAGGATACGAGCAGTACTTC. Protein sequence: CASGSRVGYEQYF.

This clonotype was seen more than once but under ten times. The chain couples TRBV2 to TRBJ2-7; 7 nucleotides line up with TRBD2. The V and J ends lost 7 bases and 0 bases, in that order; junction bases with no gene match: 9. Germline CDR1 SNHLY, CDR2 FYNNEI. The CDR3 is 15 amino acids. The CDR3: CASIRRGSPSYEQYF. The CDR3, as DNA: TGTGCCAGCATTCGCCGCGGGAGTCCCTCCTACGAGCAGTACTTC.

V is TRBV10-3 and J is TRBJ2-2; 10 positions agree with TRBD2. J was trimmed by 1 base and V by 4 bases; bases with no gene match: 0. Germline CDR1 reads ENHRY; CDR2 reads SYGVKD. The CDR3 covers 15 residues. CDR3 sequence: CAISASGRNTGELFF. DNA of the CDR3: TGTGCCATCAGTGCTAGCGGGAGGAACACCGGGGAGCTGTTTTTT.

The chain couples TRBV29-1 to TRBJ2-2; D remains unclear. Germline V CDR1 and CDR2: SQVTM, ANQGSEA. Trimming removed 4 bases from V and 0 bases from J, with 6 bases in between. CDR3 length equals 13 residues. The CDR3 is CSVAYPNTGELFF. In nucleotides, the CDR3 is TGCAGCGTTGCGTATCCGAACACCGGGGAGCTGTTTTTT.

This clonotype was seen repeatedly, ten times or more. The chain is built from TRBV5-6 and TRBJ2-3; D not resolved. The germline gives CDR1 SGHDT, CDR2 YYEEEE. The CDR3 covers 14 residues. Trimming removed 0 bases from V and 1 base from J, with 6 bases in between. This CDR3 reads CASSLVVGTDTQYF. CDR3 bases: TGTGCCAGCAGCTTGGTTGTCGGCACAGATACGCAGTATTTT.

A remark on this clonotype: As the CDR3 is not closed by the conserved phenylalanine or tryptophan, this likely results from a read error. CDR3 coding DNA: TGCGCCGGCAGCTTGTGGACGGACAATAATTCACCCCTCCACTCT. Protein sequence: CAGSLWTDNNSPLHS. V gene TRBV5-1 combines with J gene TRBJ1-6, with TRBD1 as a possible D gene (5 bases). CDR1 and CDR2 (germline): SGHRS, YFSETQ. This CDR3 has 15 residues.

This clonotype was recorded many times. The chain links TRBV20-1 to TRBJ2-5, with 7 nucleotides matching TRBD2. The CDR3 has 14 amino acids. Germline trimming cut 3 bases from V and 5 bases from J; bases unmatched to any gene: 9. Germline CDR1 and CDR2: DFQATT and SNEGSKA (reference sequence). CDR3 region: CSARSGSGGETQYF. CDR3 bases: TGCAGTGCTAGGTCTGGGTCCGGGGGGGAGACCCAGTACTTC.

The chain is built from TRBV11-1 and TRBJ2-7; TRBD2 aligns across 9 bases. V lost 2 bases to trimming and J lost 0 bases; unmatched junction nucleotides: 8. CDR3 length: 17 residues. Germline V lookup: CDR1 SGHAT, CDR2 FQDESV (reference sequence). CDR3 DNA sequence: TGTGCCAGCAGCTTACGCGGGGGGGCCAGGGTCTCCTACGAGCAGTACTTC. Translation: CASSLRGGARVSYEQYF. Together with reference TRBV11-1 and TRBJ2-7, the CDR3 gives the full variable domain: EAEVAQSPRYKITEKSQAVAFWCDPISGHATLYWYRQILGQGPELLVQFQDESVVDDSQLPKDRFSAERLKGVDSTLKIQPAELGDSAMYLCASSLRGGARVSYEQYFGPGTRLTVT.

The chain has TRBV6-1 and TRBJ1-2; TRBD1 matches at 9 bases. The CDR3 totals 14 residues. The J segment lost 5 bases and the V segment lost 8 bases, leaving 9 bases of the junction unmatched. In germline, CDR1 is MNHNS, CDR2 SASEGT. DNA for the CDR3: TGTGCCAGCTGGACAGGGGCAGGGAATTATGGCTACACCTTC. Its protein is CASWTGAGNYGYTF.

The chain's CDR3 is CASSLMGRDQPQHF. The CDR3 DNA sequence: TGTGCCAGCAGCCTCATGGGAAGGGATCAGCCCCAGCATTTT. This rearrangement joins TRBV6-1 to TRBJ1-5; D unclear. From germline, CDR1 is MNHNS and CDR2 SASEGT. There are 14 residues in the CDR3. V lost 6 bases, J lost 5 bases, and 14 bases lay in between.

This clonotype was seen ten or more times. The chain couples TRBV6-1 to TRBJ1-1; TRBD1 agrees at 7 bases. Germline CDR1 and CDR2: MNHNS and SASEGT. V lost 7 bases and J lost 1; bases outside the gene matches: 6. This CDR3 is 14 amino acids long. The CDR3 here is CASIPTGTNTEAFF. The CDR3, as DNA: TGTGCCAGCATCCCGACAGGGACGAACACTGAAGCTTTCTTT.

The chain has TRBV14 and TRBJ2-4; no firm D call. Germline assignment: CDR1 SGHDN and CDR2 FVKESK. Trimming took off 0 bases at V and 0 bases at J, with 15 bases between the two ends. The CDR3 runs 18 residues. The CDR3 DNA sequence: TGTGCCAGCAGCCAAGATAGCATTGGGGATCTAGCCAAAAACATTCAGTACTTC. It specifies CASSQDSIGDLAKNIQYF.

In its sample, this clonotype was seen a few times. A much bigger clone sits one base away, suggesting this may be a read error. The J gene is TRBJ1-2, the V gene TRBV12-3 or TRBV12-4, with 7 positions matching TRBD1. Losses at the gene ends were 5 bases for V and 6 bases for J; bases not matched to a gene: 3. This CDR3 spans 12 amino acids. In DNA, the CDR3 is TGTGCCAGCAGTATACAGGGGCATGGCTACACCTTC. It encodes CASSIQGHGYTF.

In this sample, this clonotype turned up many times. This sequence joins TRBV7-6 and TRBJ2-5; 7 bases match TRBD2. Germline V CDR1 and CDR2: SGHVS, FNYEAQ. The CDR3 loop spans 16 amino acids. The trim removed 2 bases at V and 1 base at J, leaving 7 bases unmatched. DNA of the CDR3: TGTGCCAGCAGCTTATTATCCAGCGGGACCCAAGAGACCCAGTACTTC. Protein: CASSLLSSGTQETQYF.

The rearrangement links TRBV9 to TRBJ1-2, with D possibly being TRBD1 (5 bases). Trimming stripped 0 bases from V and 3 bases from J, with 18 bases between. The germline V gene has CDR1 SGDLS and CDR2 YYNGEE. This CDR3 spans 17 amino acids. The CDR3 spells CASSVGTGRGLDYGYTF. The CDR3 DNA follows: TGTGCCAGCAGCGTAGGGACTGGGCGGGGGTTGGACTATGGCTACACCTTC.

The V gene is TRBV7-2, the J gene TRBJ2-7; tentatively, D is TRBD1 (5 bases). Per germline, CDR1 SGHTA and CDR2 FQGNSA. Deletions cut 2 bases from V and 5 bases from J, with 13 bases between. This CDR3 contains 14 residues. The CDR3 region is CASSLRQGNNEQYF. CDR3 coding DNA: TGTGCCAGCAGCTTACGGCAGGGTAACAACGAGCAGTACTTC.

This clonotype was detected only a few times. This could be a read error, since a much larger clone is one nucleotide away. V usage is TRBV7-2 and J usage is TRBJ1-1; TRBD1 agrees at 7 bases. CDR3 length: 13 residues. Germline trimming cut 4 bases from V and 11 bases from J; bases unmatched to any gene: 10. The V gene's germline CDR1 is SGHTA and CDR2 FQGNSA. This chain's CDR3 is CASSSPDRSGAFF. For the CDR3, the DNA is TGTGCCAGCAGCTCACCGGACAGGTCGGGGGCTTTCTTT.